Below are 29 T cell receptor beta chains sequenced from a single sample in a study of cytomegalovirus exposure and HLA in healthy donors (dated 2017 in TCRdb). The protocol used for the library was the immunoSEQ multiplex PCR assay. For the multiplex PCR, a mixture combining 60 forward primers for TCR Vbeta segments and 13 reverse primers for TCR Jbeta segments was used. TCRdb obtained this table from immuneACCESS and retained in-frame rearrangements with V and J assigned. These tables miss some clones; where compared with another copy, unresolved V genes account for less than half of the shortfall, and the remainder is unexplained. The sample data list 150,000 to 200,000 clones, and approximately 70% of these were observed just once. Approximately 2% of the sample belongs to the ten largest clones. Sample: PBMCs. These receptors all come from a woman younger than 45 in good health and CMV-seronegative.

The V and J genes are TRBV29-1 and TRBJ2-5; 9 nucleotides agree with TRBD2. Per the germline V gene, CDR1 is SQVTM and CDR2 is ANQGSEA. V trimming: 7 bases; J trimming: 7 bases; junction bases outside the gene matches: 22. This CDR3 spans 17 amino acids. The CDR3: CSAQPLAGASGSGTQYF. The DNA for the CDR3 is TGCAGCGCCCAGCCGTTAGCGGGAGCCTCCGGTTCAGGGACCCAGTACTTC.

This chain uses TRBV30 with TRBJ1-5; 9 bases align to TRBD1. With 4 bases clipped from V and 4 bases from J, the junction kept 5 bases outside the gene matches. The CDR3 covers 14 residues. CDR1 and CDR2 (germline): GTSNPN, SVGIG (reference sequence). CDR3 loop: CAWNTGGMNQPQHF. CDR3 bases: TGTGCCTGGAACACAGGGGGCATGAATCAGCCCCAGCATTTT.

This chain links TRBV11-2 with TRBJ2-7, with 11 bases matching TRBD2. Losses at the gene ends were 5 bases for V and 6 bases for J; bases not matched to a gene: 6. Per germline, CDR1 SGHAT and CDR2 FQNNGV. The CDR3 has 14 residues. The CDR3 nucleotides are TGTGCCAGCAGCCCAACTAGCGGGAGCGTCGAGCAGTACTTC. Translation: CASSPTSGSVEQYF.

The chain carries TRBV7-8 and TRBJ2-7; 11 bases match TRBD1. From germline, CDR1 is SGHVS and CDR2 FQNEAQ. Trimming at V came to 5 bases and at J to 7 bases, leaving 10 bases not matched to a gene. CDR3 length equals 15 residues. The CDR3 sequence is CASSLRTGGWNEQYF. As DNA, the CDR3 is TGTGCCAGCAGCCTCCGGACAGGGGGCTGGAATGAGCAGTACTTC.

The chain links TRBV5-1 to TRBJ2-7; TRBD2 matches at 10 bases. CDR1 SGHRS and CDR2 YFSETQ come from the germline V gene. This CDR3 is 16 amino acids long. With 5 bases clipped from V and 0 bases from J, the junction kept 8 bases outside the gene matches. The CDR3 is CASSSSGRGGSYEQYF. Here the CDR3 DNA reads TGCGCCAGCAGTTCTAGCGGGAGAGGGGGCTCCTACGAGCAGTACTTC.

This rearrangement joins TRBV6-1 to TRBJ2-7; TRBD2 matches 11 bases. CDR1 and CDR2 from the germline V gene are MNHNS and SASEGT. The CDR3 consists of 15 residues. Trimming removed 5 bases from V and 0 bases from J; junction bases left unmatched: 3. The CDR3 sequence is CASSTTSGGSYEQYF. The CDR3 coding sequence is TGTGCCAGCAGTACTACTAGCGGGGGCTCCTACGAGCAGTACTTC.

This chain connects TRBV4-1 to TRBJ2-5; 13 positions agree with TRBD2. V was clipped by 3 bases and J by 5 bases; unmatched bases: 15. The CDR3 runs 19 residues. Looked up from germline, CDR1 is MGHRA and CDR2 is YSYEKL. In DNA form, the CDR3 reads TGCGCCAGCAGCCATATTACTAGCGGGAGGGCCGGCCGGGGGGAGACCCAGTACTTC. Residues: CASSHITSGRAGRGETQYF.

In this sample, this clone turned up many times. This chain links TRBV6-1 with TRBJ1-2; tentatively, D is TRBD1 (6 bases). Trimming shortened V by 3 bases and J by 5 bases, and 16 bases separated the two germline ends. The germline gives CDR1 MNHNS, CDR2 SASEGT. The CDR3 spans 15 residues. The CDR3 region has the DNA TGTGCCAGCAGTGAGCCGGTGGACAGCTCATATGGCTACACCTTC. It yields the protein CASSEPVDSSYGYTF.

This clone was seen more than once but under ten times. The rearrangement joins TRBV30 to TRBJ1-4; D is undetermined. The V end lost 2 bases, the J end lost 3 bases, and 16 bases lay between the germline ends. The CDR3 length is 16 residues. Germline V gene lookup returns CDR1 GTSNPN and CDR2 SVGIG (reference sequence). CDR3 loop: CAWSHTTSGPNEKLFF. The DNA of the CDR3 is TGTGCCTGGAGTCACACGACCTCGGGTCCTAATGAAAAACTGTTTTTT.

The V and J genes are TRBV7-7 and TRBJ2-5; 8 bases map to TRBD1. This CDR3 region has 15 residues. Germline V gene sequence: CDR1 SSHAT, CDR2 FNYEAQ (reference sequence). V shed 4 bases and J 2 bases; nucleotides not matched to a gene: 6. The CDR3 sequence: CASSSARTGQETQYF. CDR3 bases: TGTGCCAGCAGCTCCGCCCGGACAGGGCAAGAGACCCAGTACTTC.

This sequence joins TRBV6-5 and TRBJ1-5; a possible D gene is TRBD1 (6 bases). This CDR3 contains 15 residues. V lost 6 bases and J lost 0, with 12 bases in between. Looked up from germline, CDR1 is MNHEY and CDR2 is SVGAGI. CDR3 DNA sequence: TGTGCCAGCAGACCGCGACAGGTTAGCAATCAGCCCCAGCATTTT. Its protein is CASRPRQVSNQPQHF.

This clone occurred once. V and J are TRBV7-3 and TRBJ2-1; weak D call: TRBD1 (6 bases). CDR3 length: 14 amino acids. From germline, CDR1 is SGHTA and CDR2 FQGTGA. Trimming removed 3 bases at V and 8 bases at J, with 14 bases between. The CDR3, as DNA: TGTGCCAGCAGCTTGAGGGGAAGGGGGTATGAGCAGTTCTTC. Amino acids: CASSLRGRGYEQFF.

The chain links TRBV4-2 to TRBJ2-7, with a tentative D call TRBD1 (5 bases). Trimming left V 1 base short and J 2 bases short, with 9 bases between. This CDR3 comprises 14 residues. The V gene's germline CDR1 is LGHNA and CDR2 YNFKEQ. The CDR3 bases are TGTGCCAGCAGCCAAGCTTCCAGGGCCTACGAGCAGTACTTC. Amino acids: CASSQASRAYEQYF.

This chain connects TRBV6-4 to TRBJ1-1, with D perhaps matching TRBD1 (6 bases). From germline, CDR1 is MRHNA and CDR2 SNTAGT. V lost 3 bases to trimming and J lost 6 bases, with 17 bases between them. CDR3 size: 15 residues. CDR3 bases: TGTGCCAGCAGTGAGCAAGATAGGGGGGGTTCTGAAGCTTTCTTT. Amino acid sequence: CASSEQDRGGSEAFF.

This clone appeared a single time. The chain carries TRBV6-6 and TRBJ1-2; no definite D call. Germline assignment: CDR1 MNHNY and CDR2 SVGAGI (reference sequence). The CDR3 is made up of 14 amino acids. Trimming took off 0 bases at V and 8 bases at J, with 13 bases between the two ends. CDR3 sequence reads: CASSYSGAPGGYTF. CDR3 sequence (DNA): TGTGCCAGCAGTTACTCGGGCGCGCCCGGCGGCTACACCTTC.

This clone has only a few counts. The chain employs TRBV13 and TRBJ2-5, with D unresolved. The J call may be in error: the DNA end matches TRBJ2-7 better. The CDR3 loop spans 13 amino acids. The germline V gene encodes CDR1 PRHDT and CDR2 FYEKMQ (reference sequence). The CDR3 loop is CASSPQEAYEQYF. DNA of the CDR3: TGTGCCAGCAGCCCCCAAGAAGCGTACGAGCAGTACTTC.

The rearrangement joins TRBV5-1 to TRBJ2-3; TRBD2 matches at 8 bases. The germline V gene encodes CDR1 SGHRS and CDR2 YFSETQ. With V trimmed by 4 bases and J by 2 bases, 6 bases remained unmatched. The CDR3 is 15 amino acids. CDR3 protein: CASSLGLAATDTQYF. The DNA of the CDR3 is TGCGCCAGCAGCCTTGGACTAGCAGCCACAGATACGCAGTATTTT.

CDR3 bases: TGTGCCAGCAACTCAGGGGGAATTAGCTCTGGAAACACCATATATTTT. Its protein is CASNSGGISSGNTIYF. This chain links TRBV19 with TRBJ1-3, with 7 positions matching TRBD1. Germline V lookup: CDR1 LNHDA, CDR2 SQIVND (reference sequence). The V gene end was trimmed by 9 bases and the J gene end by 0 bases; junction bases not matched to a gene: 11. The CDR3 consists of 16 residues.

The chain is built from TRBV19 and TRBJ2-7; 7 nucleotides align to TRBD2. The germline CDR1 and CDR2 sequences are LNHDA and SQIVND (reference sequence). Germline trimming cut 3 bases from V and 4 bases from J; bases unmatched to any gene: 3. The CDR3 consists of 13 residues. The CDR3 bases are TGTGCCAGTAGTATGGCTAGCGGATACGAGCAGTACTTC. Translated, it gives CASSMASGYEQYF.

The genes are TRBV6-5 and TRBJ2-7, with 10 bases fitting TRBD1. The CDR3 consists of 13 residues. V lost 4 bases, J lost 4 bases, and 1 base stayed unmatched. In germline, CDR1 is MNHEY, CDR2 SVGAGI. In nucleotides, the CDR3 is TGTGCCAGCAGTTGGGGACAGGGGTACGAGCAGTACTTC. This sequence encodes CASSWGQGYEQYF.

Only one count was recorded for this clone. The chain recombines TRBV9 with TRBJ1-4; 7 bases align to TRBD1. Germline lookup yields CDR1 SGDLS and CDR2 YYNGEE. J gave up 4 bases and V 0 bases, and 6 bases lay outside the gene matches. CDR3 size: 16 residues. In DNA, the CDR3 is TGTGCCAGCAGCGTAGATCCCGGGACAGTTAATGAAAAACTGTTTTTT. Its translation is CASSVDPGTVNEKLFF.

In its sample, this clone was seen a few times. CDR3 sequence reads: CASSPRTLKGYGYTF. The CDR3 coding sequence is TGTGCCAGCAGTCCTCGGACTCTGAAGGGCTATGGCTACACCTTC. V and J are TRBV28 and TRBJ1-2; no definite D call. Germline-derived CDR1 and CDR2 are MDHEN and SYDVKM. This CDR3 comprises 15 residues. The V end was cut by 5 bases, the J end by 4 bases, with 17 bases between.

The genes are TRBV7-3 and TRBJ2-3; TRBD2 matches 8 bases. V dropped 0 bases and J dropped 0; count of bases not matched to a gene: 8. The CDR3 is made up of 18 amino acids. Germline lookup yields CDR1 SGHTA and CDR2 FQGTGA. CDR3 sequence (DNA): TGTGCCAGCAGCTTAACCCGAGGCGGGGGGTCTAGCACAGATACGCAGTATTTT. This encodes CASSLTRGGGSSTDTQYF.

CDR3 DNA sequence: TGTGCCAGCTTGGTAGCGGAAAGAGGGAATGAGCAGTTCTTC. This sequence encodes CASLVAERGNEQFF. The chain links TRBV2 to TRBJ2-1; D perhaps matches TRBD2 (6 bases). There are 14 residues in the CDR3. Germline CDR1 SNHLY, CDR2 FYNNEI. Trimming pared 8 bases from V and 7 bases from J, leaving 18 bases between.

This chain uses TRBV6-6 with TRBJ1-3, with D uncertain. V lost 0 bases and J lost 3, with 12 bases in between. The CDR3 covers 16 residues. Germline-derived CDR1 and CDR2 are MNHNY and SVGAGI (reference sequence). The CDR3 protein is CASSYSRQSGGNTIYF. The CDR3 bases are TGTGCCAGCAGTTACTCGCGGCAGTCGGGTGGAAACACCATATATTTT.

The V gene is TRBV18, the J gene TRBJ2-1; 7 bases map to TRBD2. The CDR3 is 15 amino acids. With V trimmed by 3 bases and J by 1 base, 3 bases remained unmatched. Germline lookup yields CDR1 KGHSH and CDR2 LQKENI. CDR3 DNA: TGTGCCAGCTCACCCGCGGGAGCTTCCTACAATGAGCAGTTCTTC. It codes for CASSPAGASYNEQFF.

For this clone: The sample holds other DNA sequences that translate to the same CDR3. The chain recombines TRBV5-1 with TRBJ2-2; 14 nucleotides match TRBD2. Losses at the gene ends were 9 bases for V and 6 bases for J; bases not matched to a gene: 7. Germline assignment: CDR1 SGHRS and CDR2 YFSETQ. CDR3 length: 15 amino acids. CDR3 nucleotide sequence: TGCGCCACCAAGAGACTAGCGGGAGGGGCCGGGGAGCTGTTTTTT. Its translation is CATKRLAGGAGELFF.

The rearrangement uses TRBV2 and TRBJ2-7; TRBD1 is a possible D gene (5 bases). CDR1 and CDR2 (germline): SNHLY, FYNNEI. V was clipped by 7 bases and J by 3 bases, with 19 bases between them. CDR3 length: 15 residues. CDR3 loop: CASTPVLSTVYEQYF. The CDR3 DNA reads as TGTGCCAGCACCCCTGTTCTTTCGACAGTCTACGAGCAGTACTTC.

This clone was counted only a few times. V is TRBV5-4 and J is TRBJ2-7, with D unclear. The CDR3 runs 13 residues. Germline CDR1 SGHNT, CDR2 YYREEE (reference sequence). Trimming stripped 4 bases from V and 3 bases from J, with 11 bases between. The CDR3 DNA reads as TGTGCCAGCAGCGTAAGACAAGGCTACGAGCAGTACTTC. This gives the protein CASSVRQGYEQYF.